This TCR beta chain is drawn from a study of CD8+ T cells in alopecia areata. Concerning this clone: Its antigen is unidentified.

The CDR3 contains 13 residues. V lost 1 base to trimming and J lost 6 bases, with 9 bases between them. Looked up from germline, CDR1 is SGHAT and CDR2 is FQNNGV. TCR sequencing used cDNA made by reverse transcription of extracted RNA. TCRdb's copy holds only in-frame clones and misses some; the assay was immunoSEQ multiplex PCR. The sample carries roughly 190,000 clones, approximately 56% recorded once. Treatment reported: oral pan-JAK inhibitor, 5-10 mg twice daily. Overall study results and limits: Affected lesional scalp, above all in alopecia totalis/universalis, was more clonal than normal scalp.

V is TRBV11-2 and J is TRBJ1-2; tentative D call: TRBD1 (5 bases). This receptor was taken from a human donor with alopecia areata. The sequencing used CD4+ T cells sorted from blood, collected at week 4, from a patient treated with tofacitinib. The DNA of the CDR3 is TGTGCCAGCAGCTTAGTGACAGTCGATGGCTACACCTTC. Its translation: CASSLVTVDGYTF.